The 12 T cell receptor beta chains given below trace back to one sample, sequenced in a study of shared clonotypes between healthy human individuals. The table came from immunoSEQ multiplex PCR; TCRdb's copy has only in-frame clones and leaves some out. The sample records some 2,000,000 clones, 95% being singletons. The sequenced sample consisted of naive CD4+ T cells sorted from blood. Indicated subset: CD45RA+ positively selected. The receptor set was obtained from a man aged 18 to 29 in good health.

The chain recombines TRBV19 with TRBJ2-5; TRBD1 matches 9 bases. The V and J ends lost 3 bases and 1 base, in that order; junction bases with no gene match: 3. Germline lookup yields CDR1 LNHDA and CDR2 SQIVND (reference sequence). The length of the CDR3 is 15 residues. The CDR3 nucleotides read TGTGCCAGTAGTATCTCGGACAGGGGCCAAGAGACCCAGTACTTC. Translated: CASSISDRGQETQYF.

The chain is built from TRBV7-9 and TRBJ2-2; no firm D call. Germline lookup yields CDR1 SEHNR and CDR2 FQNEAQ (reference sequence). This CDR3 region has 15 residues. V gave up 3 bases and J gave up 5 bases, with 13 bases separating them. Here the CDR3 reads CASSFQPAETGELFF. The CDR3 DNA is TGTGCCAGCAGCTTCCAGCCCGCGGAAACCGGGGAGCTGTTTTTT.

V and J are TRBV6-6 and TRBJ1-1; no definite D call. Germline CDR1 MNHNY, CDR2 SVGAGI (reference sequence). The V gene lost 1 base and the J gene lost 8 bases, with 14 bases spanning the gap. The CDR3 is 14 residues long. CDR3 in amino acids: CASSYFEEPAEAFF. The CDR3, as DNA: TGTGCCAGCAGTTACTTCGAGGAGCCCGCCGAAGCTTTCTTT.

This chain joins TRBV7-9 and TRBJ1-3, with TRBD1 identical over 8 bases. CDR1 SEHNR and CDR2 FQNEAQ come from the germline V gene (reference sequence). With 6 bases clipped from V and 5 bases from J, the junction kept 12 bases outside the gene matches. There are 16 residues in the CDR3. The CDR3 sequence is CASRNDRTGLRNTIYF. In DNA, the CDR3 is TGTGCCAGCAGAAACGACAGGACAGGGCTAAGAAACACCATATATTTT.

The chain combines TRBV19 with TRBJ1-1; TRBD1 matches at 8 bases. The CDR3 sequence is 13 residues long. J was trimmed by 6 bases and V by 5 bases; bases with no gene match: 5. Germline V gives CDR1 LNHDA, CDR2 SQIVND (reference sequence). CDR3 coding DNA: TGTGCCAGTAGTCCACAGGGGGACGCTGAAGCTTTCTTT. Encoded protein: CASSPQGDAEAFF.

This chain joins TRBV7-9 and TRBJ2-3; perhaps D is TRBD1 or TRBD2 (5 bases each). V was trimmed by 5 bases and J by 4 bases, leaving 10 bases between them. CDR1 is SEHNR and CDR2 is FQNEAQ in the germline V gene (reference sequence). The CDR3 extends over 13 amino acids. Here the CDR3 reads CASSPRGADTQYF. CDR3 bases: TGTGCCAGCAGCCCCCGAGGGGCAGATACGCAGTATTTT.

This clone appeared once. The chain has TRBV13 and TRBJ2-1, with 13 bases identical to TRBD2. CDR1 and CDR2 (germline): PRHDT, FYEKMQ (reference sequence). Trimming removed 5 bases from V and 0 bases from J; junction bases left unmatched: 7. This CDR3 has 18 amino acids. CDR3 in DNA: TGTGCCAGCAGCCGGACGACTAGCGGGGGGAGCTCCTACAATGAGCAGTTCTTC. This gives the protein CASSRTTSGGSSYNEQFF.

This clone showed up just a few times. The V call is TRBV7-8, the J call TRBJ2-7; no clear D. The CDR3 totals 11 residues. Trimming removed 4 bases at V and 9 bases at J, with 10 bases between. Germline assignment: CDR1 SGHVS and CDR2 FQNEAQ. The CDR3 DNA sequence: TGTGCCAGCAGCTCCAGTGTGGGGCAGTACTTC. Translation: CASSSSVGQYF.

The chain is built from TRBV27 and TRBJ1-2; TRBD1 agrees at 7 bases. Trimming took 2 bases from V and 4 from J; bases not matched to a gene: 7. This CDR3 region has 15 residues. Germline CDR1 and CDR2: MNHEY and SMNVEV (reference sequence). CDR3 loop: CASSLLQPGGYGYTF. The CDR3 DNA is TGTGCCAGCAGTTTACTACAGCCAGGGGGCTATGGCTACACCTTC.

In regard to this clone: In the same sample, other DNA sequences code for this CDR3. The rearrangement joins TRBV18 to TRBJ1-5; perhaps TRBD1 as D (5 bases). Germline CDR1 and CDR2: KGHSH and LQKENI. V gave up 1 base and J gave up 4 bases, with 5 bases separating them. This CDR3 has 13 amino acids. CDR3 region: CASSPQGNQPQHF. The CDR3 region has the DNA TGTGCCAGCTCACCACAGGGGAATCAGCCCCAGCATTTT.

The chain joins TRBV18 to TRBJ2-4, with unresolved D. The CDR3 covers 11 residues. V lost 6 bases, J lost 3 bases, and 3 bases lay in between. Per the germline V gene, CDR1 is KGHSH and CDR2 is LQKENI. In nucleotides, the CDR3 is TGTGCCAGCTCTGACAAAAACATTCAGTACTTC. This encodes CASSDKNIQYF.

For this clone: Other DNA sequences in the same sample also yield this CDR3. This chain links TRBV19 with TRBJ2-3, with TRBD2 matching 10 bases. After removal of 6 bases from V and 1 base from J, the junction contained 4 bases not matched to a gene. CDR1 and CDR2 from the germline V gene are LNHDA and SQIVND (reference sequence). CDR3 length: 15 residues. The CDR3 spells CASSILAGGTDTQYF. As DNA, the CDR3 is TGTGCCAGTAGCATCCTAGCGGGAGGCACAGATACGCAGTATTTT.